One and the same sample provided the 2 T cell receptor beta chains below, sequenced in a study of OX40 agonist ivuxolimab in advanced cancers. The data were produced by immunoSEQ multiplex PCR, yet TCRdb's version contains in-frame clones alone and is incomplete. The sample records more than 70,000 clones, approximately 88% being singletons. This specimen consisted of CD4+ or CD8+ T cells sorted from blood, obtained in a trial of the OX40 agonist ivuxolimab. These receptors originate from an adult with an advanced solid tumor such as melanoma, head and neck, liver or kidney cancer.

The chain uses TRBV6-6 and TRBJ1-2; D not certain. Trimming cost V 0 bases and J 7 bases, with 12 bases left between them. Germline CDR1 reads MNHNY; CDR2 reads SVGAGI (reference sequence). The CDR3 loop spans 14 amino acids. The CDR3 DNA follows: TGTGCCAGCAGTTACTCGACCAGCTTGAGTGGCTACACCTTC. Its protein product is CASSYSTSLSGYTF.

The chain recombines TRBV2 with TRBJ1-2, with D uncertain. CDR3 length: 13 residues. CDR1 and CDR2 (germline): SNHLY, FYNNEI. Trimming removed 5 bases from V and 1 base from J, with 8 bases in between. DNA of the CDR3: TGTGCCAGCAGTAAGCCCGGTAACTATGGCTACACCTTC. As protein: CASSKPGNYGYTF.